The 15 T cell receptor beta chains in this list originate from one sample, sequenced in a study of T cells in Graves' hyperthyroidism and ophthalmopathy. Regions amplified from RNA transcripts were the TCR beta CDR3 regions. The TCR CDR3 was amplified in a first-round RT-PCR using the HTBI primer set. TCRdb re-analysed the multiplex PCR reads in MiXCR, keeping a single row per CDR3 protein. In the table there are 280,000 or so distinct CDR3 sequences, around 25% of which are singletons. The material sequenced was blood. The receptors here all came from a man aged 35 to 55 with Graves' hyperthyroidism that later progressed to Graves' ophthalmopathy.

V and J are TRBV27 and TRBJ1-1; D remains ambiguous. Germline CDR1 and CDR2: MNHEY and SMNVEV (reference sequence). The ends were cut back, 2 bases at V and 1 base at J, with 8 bases in the middle. CDR3 size: 14 residues. CDR3 protein: CASSLRNRNTEAFF. The CDR3 nucleotides are TGTGCCAGCAGTTTAAGGAACAGGAACACTGAAGCTTTCTTT.

The chain recombines TRBV14 with TRBJ1-3; no reliable D call. V lost 1 base and J 0 bases, leaving 7 bases between the germline ends. There are 15 residues in the CDR3. Germline CDR1 SGHDN, CDR2 FVKESK. CDR3 region: CASSQGHFSGNTIYF. CDR3 DNA sequence: TGTGCCAGCAGCCAAGGGCACTTCTCTGGAAACACCATATATTTT.

V usage is TRBV24-1 and J usage is TRBJ2-2, with D uncertain. Looked up from germline, CDR1 is KGHDR and CDR2 is SFDVKD. V lost 4 bases to trimming and J lost 3 bases, with 5 bases between them. CDR3 length: 13 amino acids. The CDR3 coding sequence is TGTGCCACCAGTGAAAGATACACCGGGGAGCTGTTTTTT. It translates to CATSERYTGELFF.

This clonotype came up many times. This chain uses TRBV9 with TRBJ2-3; 10 bases match TRBD2. The CDR3 spans 15 residues. Germline lookup yields CDR1 SGDLS and CDR2 YYNGEE. V dropped 3 bases and J dropped 0; count of bases not matched to a gene: 1. CDR3 bases: TGTGCCAGCAGCGAGACTAGCGGGAGCACAGATACGCAGTATTTT. Translation: CASSETSGSTDTQYF.

In this sample, this clonotype turned up many times. The chain has TRBV2 and TRBJ2-5, with 9 bases aligning to TRBD2. With V trimmed by 7 bases and J by 4 bases, 7 bases remained unmatched. This CDR3 comprises 14 residues. Germline V gene data show CDR1 as SNHLY and CDR2 as FYNNEI. The CDR3 region has the DNA TGTGCCAGCAAGAGGCGGGAGGGCCCAGAGACCCAGTACTTC. Translation gives CASKRREGPETQYF.

This clonotype was counted only a few times. This chain joins TRBV20-1 and TRBJ1-5, with D unclear. V lost 3 bases to trimming and J lost 2 bases, with 17 bases between them. Germline V gene sequence: CDR1 DFQATT, CDR2 SNEGSKA (reference sequence). This CDR3 region has 16 residues. CDR3 DNA: TGCAGTGCTAGTACAGTGGGTGGGGATGGCAATCAGCCCCAGCATTTT. Its translation: CSASTVGGDGNQPQHF.

The chain combines TRBV7-9 with TRBJ2-7; D unclear. The CDR3 is made up of 14 amino acids. Germline assignment: CDR1 SEHNR and CDR2 FQNEAQ (reference sequence). Trimming pared 5 bases from V and 2 bases from J, leaving 13 bases between. CDR3 residues: CASSMADRTYEQYF. Written as DNA, the CDR3 is TGTGCCAGCAGCATGGCGGACCGTACCTACGAGCAGTACTTC.

This clonotype was seen a handful of times. CDR3 coding DNA: TGCGCCAGCAGCCAAGGCAGGCGGGCTGAAGCTTTCTTT. It specifies CASSQGRRAEAFF. The chain combines TRBV4-1 with TRBJ1-1; D gene uncertain. Germline CDR1 is MGHRA and CDR2 is YSYEKL. The CDR3 loop spans 13 amino acids. Trimming removed 1 base at V and 6 bases at J, with 9 bases between.

In this sample, this clonotype turned up once. This chain connects TRBV2 to TRBJ1-4; possible D gene TRBD1, 5 bases. CDR1 is SNHLY and CDR2 is FYNNEI in the germline V gene. The ends were cut back, 1 base at V and 4 bases at J, with 13 bases in the middle. The CDR3 extends over 16 amino acids. CDR3 amino acids: CASSEVGGAVNEKLFF. The CDR3 coding sequence is TGTGCCAGCAGTGAAGTGGGAGGGGCGGTTAATGAAAAACTGTTTTTT.

This clonotype was recorded once. The chain couples TRBV20-1 to TRBJ2-5, with unresolved D. Germline V gene lookup returns CDR1 DFQATT and CDR2 SNEGSKA (reference sequence). Trimming took 3 bases from V and 5 from J, leaving 7 bases between them. There are 11 residues in the CDR3. The CDR3 protein is CSARGRETQYF. The CDR3 DNA follows: TGCAGTGCTAGGGGCCGGGAGACCCAGTACTTC.

This clonotype was found many times. V usage is TRBV28 and J usage is TRBJ2-7; D perhaps matches TRBD2 (7 bases). CDR3 size: 15 residues. Trimming shortened V by 3 bases and J by 4 bases, and 16 bases separated the two germline ends. Germline loops: CDR1 MDHEN, CDR2 SYDVKM. As DNA, the CDR3 is TGTGCCAGCAGTTTCGGGGGGCGTGGTACTTACGAGCAGTACTTC. Protein: CASSFGGRGTYEQYF.

This clonotype was detected ten times or more. This chain uses TRBV19 with TRBJ1-2; 8 positions match TRBD1. The CDR3 has 13 residues. Trimming took 6 bases from V and 8 from J; bases not matched to a gene: 8. CDR1 LNHDA and CDR2 SQIVND come from the germline V gene (reference sequence). CDR3 region: CASSNRGDRGYTF. CDR3 nucleotide sequence: TGTGCCAGTAGCAACAGGGGGGATAGAGGCTACACCTTC.

V usage is TRBV6-2 or TRBV6-3 and J usage is TRBJ2-7; 12 bases map to TRBD2. Germline V CDR1 and CDR2: MNHEY, SVGEGT. CDR3 length equals 15 residues. J gave up 7 bases and V 7 bases, and 11 bases lay outside the gene matches. In DNA, the CDR3 is TGTGCCAGCACCCGACCGACTAGCGGGAGCCTGGAGCAGTACTTC. This translates into CASTRPTSGSLEQYF.

This clonotype occurred many times. This chain uses TRBV10-3 with TRBJ2-5; no definite D call. Germline lookup yields CDR1 ENHRY and CDR2 SYGVKD. This CDR3 contains 13 residues. Trimming took off 4 bases at V and 1 base at J, with 7 bases between the two ends. The CDR3 sequence: CAISARIQETQYF. CDR3 DNA: TGTGCCATCAGTGCTAGAATCCAAGAGACCCAGTACTTC.

The chain recombines TRBV6-2 or TRBV6-3 with TRBJ2-2, with 9 bases aligning to TRBD2. This CDR3 has 16 amino acids. The J segment lost 1 base and the V segment lost 4 bases, leaving 4 bases of the junction unmatched. Germline CDR1 and CDR2: MNHEY and SVGEGT. CDR3 nucleotide sequence: TGTGCCAGCAGTTCCCGGACTAGCGAGAACACCGGGGAGCTGTTTTTT. Translated: CASSSRTSENTGELFF.